The 24 T cell receptor beta chains listed next were all sequenced from one sample in a study of glioma-infiltrating T cells. TCR alpha and beta CDR3 regions were amplified from RNA using iRepertoire nested multiplex PCR. Each CDR3 protein gets one entry after TCRdb re-called the multiplex PCR reads with MiXCR. The sample yields some 190,000 distinct CDR3 sequences, approximately 30% seen once. The sequencing input was glioma tissue, nonneoplastic brain tissue, or PBMCs (not recorded which). Receptor source: a human donor with low-grade glioma or glioblastoma, undergoing nonglioma brain surgery, or in good health (not recorded which).

The rearrangement joins TRBV27 to TRBJ1-1; 9 nucleotides align to TRBD1. The CDR3 length is 14 residues. The germline V gene encodes CDR1 MNHEY and CDR2 SMNVEV (reference sequence). V lost 6 bases and J lost 6; bases outside the gene matches: 8. The CDR3, as DNA: TGTGCCAGCAGAAACAAACAGGGGGCGGCTGAAGCTTTCTTT. Translating gives CASRNKQGAAEAFF.

This clonotype has at least ten counts. The J gene is TRBJ1-4, the V gene TRBV28; the match to TRBD1 covers 9 bases. Germline V lookup: CDR1 MDHEN, CDR2 SYDVKM. The CDR3 has 15 amino acids. The V and J ends lost 6 bases and 4 bases, in that order; junction bases with no gene match: 6. Written as DNA, the CDR3 is TGTGCCAGCAGCCTACAGGGGGCAAGTAATGAAAAACTGTTTTTT. Translated: CASSLQGASNEKLFF.

This clonotype showed up just a few times. The chain has TRBV19 and TRBJ2-3; D is possibly TRBD1 (5 bases). The length of the CDR3 is 13 residues. V was shortened by 10 bases and J by 3 bases, with 14 bases between the two germline ends. CDR1 is LNHDA, CDR2 SQIVND, per germline (reference sequence). The CDR3 sequence: CATQGISTDTQYF. DNA of the CDR3: TGTGCCACTCAGGGTATTTCTACAGATACGCAGTATTTT.

This clonotype was observed many times. The chain recombines TRBV5-1 with TRBJ1-1; TRBD1 agrees at 7 bases. This CDR3 has 13 amino acids. Looked up from germline, CDR1 is SGHRS and CDR2 is YFSETQ. V dropped 2 bases and J dropped 5; count of bases not matched to a gene: 3. CDR3 region: CASSFEGATEAFF. CDR3 in DNA: TGCGCCAGCAGCTTCGAGGGGGCAACTGAAGCTTTCTTT.

The rearrangement joins TRBV3-1 to TRBJ2-5, with TRBD2 matching 10 bases. The CDR3 covers 15 residues. The V gene's germline CDR1 is LGHDT and CDR2 YNNKEL (reference sequence). V gave up 0 bases and J gave up 11 bases; unmatched junction bases: 9. Here the CDR3 reads CASSQEVLLAGVQYF. The CDR3 region has the DNA TGTGCCAGCAGCCAAGAAGTTCTCCTAGCGGGAGTGCAGTACTTC.

This clonotype was found many times. CDR3 sequence (DNA): TGTGCCAGCAGTGAGTTGCGAAGCACAGATACGCAGTATTTT. It specifies CASSELRSTDTQYF. This chain connects TRBV25-1 to TRBJ2-3; no definite D call. The V and J ends lost 3 bases and 0 bases respectively, with 7 bases between them. The CDR3 loop spans 14 amino acids. From germline, CDR1 is MGHDK and CDR2 SYGVNS.

This clonotype was seen more than once but under ten times. The chain carries TRBV13 and TRBJ1-1; D is unclear. In germline, CDR1 is PRHDT, CDR2 FYEKMQ (reference sequence). V lost 6 bases, J lost 1 base, and 9 bases lay in between. The CDR3 is 13 amino acids. CDR3 sequence reads: CASRPRANTEAFF. The CDR3 DNA is TGTGCCAGCAGGCCCCGGGCGAACACTGAAGCTTTCTTT.

This clonotype was seen ten or more times. The chain recombines TRBV20-1 with TRBJ2-5; D is undetermined. V was pared by 6 bases and J by 3 bases, with 5 bases between. Germline V CDR1 and CDR2: DFQATT, SNEGSKA (reference sequence). The CDR3 covers 10 residues. The CDR3 sequence is CSAKEETQYF. In DNA form, the CDR3 reads TGCAGTGCAAAGGAAGAGACCCAGTACTTC.

A word on this clonotype: Being one base from a much bigger clone, this may be a read error. Given the absence of the conserved phenylalanine or tryptophan at the CDR3 end, a read error is likely. The V gene is TRBV4-3, the J gene TRBJ2-7; D might be TRBD1 (6 bases). The V end lost 1 base, the J end lost 0 bases, and 10 bases lay between the germline ends. Germline-derived CDR1 and CDR2 are LGHNA and YSLEER. This CDR3 is built from 15 residues. In nucleotides, the CDR3 is TGCGCCAGCAGCCAAGCGACAGGTGACTCCTACGAGCAGTACCTC. Its protein product is CASSQATGDSYEQYL.

This clonotype appeared many times. The V gene is TRBV7-2, the J gene TRBJ2-7, with 11 bases fitting TRBD2. This CDR3 region has 16 residues. Per the germline V gene, CDR1 is SGHTA and CDR2 is FQGNSA. J gave up 2 bases and V 4 bases, and 7 bases lay outside the gene matches. The CDR3 nucleotides read TGTGCCAGCAGCTCCCTCGGGACTAGCGGCCCCTACGAGCAGTACTTC. Residues: CASSSLGTSGPYEQYF.

This clonotype was observed at least ten times. The chain combines TRBV19 with TRBJ1-2; TRBD1 agrees at 9 bases. Germline loops: CDR1 LNHDA, CDR2 SQIVND (reference sequence). The CDR3 spans 15 residues. Germline trimming cut 2 bases from V and 5 bases from J; bases unmatched to any gene: 6. The CDR3 here is CASSIKVDRGYGYTF. CDR3 DNA sequence: TGTGCCAGTAGTATAAAGGTGGACAGGGGATATGGCTACACCTTC.

Turning to this clonotype: This sequence may be a read error, since a much larger clone differs from it by one base. The chain uses TRBV7-9 and TRBJ1-1; D perhaps matches TRBD1 (5 bases). The length of the CDR3 is 13 residues. Per germline, CDR1 SEHNR and CDR2 FQNEAQ (reference sequence). CDR3 DNA: TGTACCAGCAGCTTAGGAGACAGCAACCAAGCTTTCTTT. This gives the protein CTSSLGDSNQAFF.

The chain has TRBV6-2 or TRBV6-3 and TRBJ2-1, with 9 bases lining up with TRBD2. This CDR3 region has 15 residues. CDR1 MNHEY and CDR2 SVGEGT come from the germline V gene. After removal of 2 bases from V and 10 bases from J, the junction contained 9 bases not matched to a gene. CDR3 nucleotides: TGTGCCAGCAGTTACAACCCTAGCGGGATGGGCGAGCAGTTCTTC. Translated, it gives CASSYNPSGMGEQFF.

Concerning this clonotype itself: A much larger clone lies one base from this, so it may be a read error. The J gene is TRBJ2-3, the V gene TRBV6-4; 11 bases match TRBD2. The CDR3 totals 15 residues. The germline V gene encodes CDR1 MRHNA and CDR2 SNTAGT. The CDR3 DNA sequence: TGTGCCAGCAGTGTGGGACTAGCGGACACAGATACGCATTATTTT. It translates to CASSVGLADTDTHYF.

V usage is TRBV25-1 and J usage is TRBJ2-1; 10 positions agree with TRBD2. Germline V gene lookup returns CDR1 MGHDK and CDR2 SYGVNS. Germline trimming cut 5 bases from V and 4 bases from J; bases unmatched to any gene: 5. CDR3 length: 15 amino acids. DNA for the CDR3: TGTGCCAGCAGTTCCGCTAGCGGGAGTTACAATGAGCAGTTCTTC. This translates into CASSSASGSYNEQFF.

This clonotype was detected ten times or more. This chain joins TRBV10-3 and TRBJ2-3; D is undetermined. Deletions cut 3 bases from V and 6 bases from J, with 7 bases between. Germline V gene lookup returns CDR1 ENHRY and CDR2 SYGVKD. The CDR3 extends over 12 amino acids. As DNA, the CDR3 is TGTGCCATCAGTGAACGGTTGGATACGCAGTATTTT. Translation gives CAISERLDTQYF.

The J gene is TRBJ1-5, the V gene TRBV19; D is unresolved. The CDR3 totals 22 residues. From germline, CDR1 is LNHDA and CDR2 SQIVND (reference sequence). V shed 7 bases and J shed 0 bases, with 34 bases lying between them. CDR3: CASTNYFTPGARTVVSNQPQHF. CDR3 DNA: TGTGCCAGTACTAACTACTTTACACCGGGAGCGCGGACGGTCGTTAGCAATCAGCCCCAGCATTTT.

Details on this clonotype: A clone one base away is much larger, so this may be a read error. The chain employs TRBV7-2 and TRBJ2-7; weak D call: TRBD2 (5 bases). In germline, CDR1 is SGHTA, CDR2 FQGNSA. This CDR3 is 15 amino acids long. Trimming took 0 bases from V and 2 from J, leaving 11 bases between them. The CDR3 spells CASSLALGEPYEQYF. The CDR3 nucleotides read TGTGCCAGCAGCTTAGCGCTTGGGGAGCCCTACGAGCAGTACTTC.

This clonotype was seen only once. The chain carries TRBV4-3 and TRBJ1-1; D is uncertain. V shed 1 base and J shed 0 bases, with 6 bases lying between them. CDR3 length equals 14 residues. Germline CDR1 is LGHNA and CDR2 is YSLEER. In nucleotides, the CDR3 is TGCGCCAGCAGCCAAGTCGCATTGAACACTGAAGCTTTCTTT. Translated: CASSQVALNTEAFF.

In its sample, this clonotype was seen many times. V usage is TRBV27 and J usage is TRBJ1-5, with 9 nucleotides matching TRBD1. The CDR3 is made up of 18 amino acids. The ends lost 5 bases at V and 0 bases at J; junction bases unmatched: 11. Per the germline V gene, CDR1 is MNHEY and CDR2 is SMNVEV (reference sequence). The chain's CDR3 is CASSQSGQGHYSNQPQHF. DNA for the CDR3: TGTGCCAGCAGTCAATCGGGACAGGGACATTATAGCAATCAGCCCCAGCATTTT.

This clonotype came up a few times. The V gene is TRBV6-2 or TRBV6-3, the J gene TRBJ2-7; 9 bases are shared with TRBD1. Germline assignment: CDR1 MNHEY and CDR2 SVGEGT. The V and J ends lost 0 bases and 6 bases, in that order; junction bases with no gene match: 18. The CDR3 is 19 residues long. The DNA for the CDR3 is TGTGCCAGCAGTTACTCTACCCGGACAGGGGCTACCCAACGGGTCGAGCAGTACTTC. Protein sequence: CASSYSTRTGATQRVEQYF.

This clonotype has at least ten counts. This chain joins TRBV18 and TRBJ1-1, with D maybe TRBD1 (5 bases). Trimming shortened V by 4 bases and J by 1 base, and 16 bases separated the two germline ends. Germline V CDR1 and CDR2: KGHSH, LQKENI. This CDR3 is 16 amino acids long. The CDR3 loop reads CASSLLSGTENTEAFF. CDR3 nucleotide sequence: TGTGCCAGCTCACTCCTTTCCGGGACGGAGAACACTGAAGCTTTCTTT.

This clonotype has a count of ten or more. The J gene is TRBJ1-2, the V gene TRBV7-9; a possible D gene is TRBD1 (5 bases). Trimming took 2 bases from V and 6 from J, leaving 22 bases between them. The CDR3 is made up of 17 amino acids. The germline CDR1 and CDR2 sequences are SEHNR and FQNEAQ (reference sequence). The CDR3 reads CASSLTFYRRTTDGYTF. The CDR3 bases are TGTGCCAGCAGCTTAACCTTTTACAGGAGGACCACGGATGGCTACACCTTC. Full variable domain (remainder filled in from reference TRBV7-9 and TRBJ1-2): DTGVSQNPRHKITKRGQNVTFRCDPISEHNRLYWYRQTLGQGPEFLTYFQNEAQLEKSRLLSDRFSAERPKGSFSTLEIQRTEQGDSAMYLCASSLTFYRRTTDGYTFGSGTRLTVV.

The chain has TRBV7-9 and TRBJ2-7; 9 bases agree with TRBD1. The V and J ends lost 4 bases and 4 bases, in that order; junction bases with no gene match: 8. Germline assignment: CDR1 SEHNR and CDR2 FQNEAQ (reference sequence). This CDR3 has 15 residues. The DNA of the CDR3 is TGTGCCAGCAGCTCACCCTGGACAGGGGAATACGAGCAGTACTTC. It specifies CASSSPWTGEYEQYF. The whole variable domain, remainder taken from reference TRBV7-9 and TRBJ2-7, is DTGVSQNPRHKITKRGQNVTFRCDPISEHNRLYWYRQTLGQGPEFLTYFQNEAQLEKSRLLSDRFSAERPKGSFSTLEIQRTEQGDSAMYLCASSSPWTGEYEQYFGPGTRLTVT.